A single sample gave rise to the 14 T cell receptor beta chains below, sequenced in a study of cytomegalovirus exposure and HLA in healthy donors. The PCR had 60 Vbeta and 13 Jbeta primers. Using immunoSEQ multiplex PCR, the repertoire was profiled, and TCRdb retains in-frame clones only, with some absent. This table holds 85,000 to 100,000 clones, around 85% found once. The source material was PBMCs. These receptors originate from a girl aged 2 to 9 in good health and CMV-seropositive.

V is TRBV5-4 and J is TRBJ1-2; 7 bases map to TRBD1. CDR1 and CDR2 (germline): SGHNT, YYREEE (reference sequence). The J segment lost 0 bases and the V segment lost 3 bases, leaving 8 bases of the junction unmatched. The CDR3 runs 16 residues. The CDR3, as DNA: TGTGCCAGCAGCTCGGGGCCGACAGGGACTAACTATGGCTACACCTTC. Encoded protein: CASSSGPTGTNYGYTF.

This rearrangement joins TRBV28 to TRBJ1-6; D gene uncertain. Germline CDR1 and CDR2: MDHEN and SYDVKM. V was pared by 4 bases and J by 8 bases, with 6 bases between. The CDR3 loop spans 12 amino acids. DNA of the CDR3: TGTGCCAGCAGTTCCCAGTATTCACCCCTCCACTTT. Translation gives CASSSQYSPLHF.

The V call is TRBV19, the J call TRBJ2-3, with 9 positions matching TRBD2. In germline, CDR1 is LNHDA, CDR2 SQIVND (reference sequence). CDR3 length: 15 amino acids. Unmatched junction bases numbered 3, after V lost 3 bases and J lost 2 bases. The CDR3 is CASSIASGTTDTQYF. The CDR3 region has the DNA TGTGCCAGTAGTATCGCTAGCGGGACCACAGATACGCAGTATTTT.

This clone was detected a few times. The chain has TRBV30 and TRBJ1-2; D ambiguous. The length of the CDR3 is 15 residues. Deletions cut 5 bases from V and 5 bases from J, with 21 bases between. The germline gives CDR1 GTSNPN, CDR2 SVGIG (reference sequence). CDR3 in DNA: TGTGCCTGGGGATTCGTAGCCGCGACTTTGTATGGCTACACCTTC. Its translation: CAWGFVAATLYGYTF. The full variable domain, rest sourced from reference TRBV30 and TRBJ1-2, is SQTIHQWPATLVQPVGSPLSLECTVEGTSNPNLYWYRQAAGRGLQLLFYSVGIGQISSEVPQNLSASRPQDRQFILSSKKLLLSDSGFYLCAWGFVAATLYGYTFGSGTRLTVV.

V gene TRBV5-6 combines with J gene TRBJ1-2; D is possibly TRBD1 (6 bases). The V end was cut by 1 base, the J end by 0 bases, with 7 bases between. This CDR3 contains 14 residues. Germline V gene sequence: CDR1 SGHDT, CDR2 YYEEEE. The CDR3 sequence is CASSLPGANYGYTF. CDR3 in DNA: TGTGCCAGCAGCTTGCCAGGGGCTAACTATGGCTACACCTTC. Supplemented by reference TRBV5-6 and TRBJ1-2, the full variable domain reads DAGVTQSPTHLIKTRGQQVTLRCSPKSGHDTVSWYQQALGQGPQFIFQYYEEEERQRGNFPDRFSGHQFPNYSSELNVNALLLGDSALYLCASSLPGANYGYTFGSGTRLTVV.

This sequence joins TRBV12-2 and TRBJ2-7; TRBD2, the D gene given by the table, was not confirmed from the DNA. TRBV12-2 is marked as a pseudogene. The CDR3 runs to 17 residues. The CDR3 loop reads CASRFYQITGGPTEQYF. CDR3 nucleotides: TGTGCAAGTCGCTTCTACCAGATTACGGGAGGGCCGACCGAGCAGTACTTC.

The gene calls are TRBV12-5 and TRBJ2-1; 12 bases line up with TRBD2. The CDR3 covers 15 residues. CDR1 is LGHNT, CDR2 FRNRAP, per germline. The ends lost 7 bases at V and 4 bases at J; junction bases unmatched: 5. The CDR3 protein is CASAPSGRDYNEQFF. DNA for the CDR3: TGTGCTAGTGCCCCTAGCGGGAGGGATTACAATGAGCAGTTCTTC.

This clone was seen only once. The chain couples TRBV7-3 to TRBJ2-5; D is perhaps TRBD1 (5 bases). Germline CDR1 is SGHTA and CDR2 is FQGTGA. Trimming shortened V by 2 bases and J by 5 bases, and 12 bases separated the two germline ends. This CDR3 has 14 amino acids. CDR3 protein: CASSLYAGSETQYF. CDR3 nucleotides: TGTGCCAGCAGCTTATACGCAGGGTCCGAGACCCAGTACTTC.

The chain recombines TRBV15 with TRBJ2-1; 8 bases map to TRBD2. Germline lookup yields CDR1 LNHNV and CDR2 YYDKDF (reference sequence). This CDR3 has 13 residues. With 3 bases clipped from V and 7 bases from J, the junction kept 2 bases outside the gene matches. This CDR3 reads CATSSPGGNEQFF. DNA for the CDR3: TGTGCCACCAGCAGCCCGGGGGGGAATGAGCAGTTCTTC.

This clone was seen only once. This rearrangement joins TRBV2 to TRBJ1-1; a possible D gene is TRBD1 (6 bases). Germline CDR1 SNHLY, CDR2 FYNNEI. Deletions cut 9 bases from V and 5 bases from J, with 13 bases between. This CDR3 comprises 12 residues. The CDR3 region has the DNA TGTGCCAGTGGAGGGGGGGGAACTGAAGCTTTCTTT. This gives the protein CASGGGGTEAFF. The full variable domain, in which reference TRBV2 and TRBJ1-1 provide the parts outside the CDR3, is EPEVTQTPSHQVTQMGQEVILRCVPISNHLYFYWYRQILGQKVEFLVSFYNNEISEKSEIFDDQFSVERPDGSNFTLKIRSTKLEDSAMYFCASGGGGTEAFFGQGTRLTVV.

The rearrangement joins TRBV30 to TRBJ1-1, with D maybe TRBD1 (6 bases). Germline CDR1 reads GTSNPN; CDR2 reads SVGIG (reference sequence). The CDR3 length is 11 residues. V lost 8 bases, J lost 1 base, and 8 bases lay in between. CDR3 loop: CAGQTNTEAFF. CDR3 sequence (DNA): TGTGCCGGACAGACGAACACTGAAGCTTTCTTT. The full variable domain, completed using reference TRBV30 and TRBJ1-1, is SQTIHQWPATLVQPVGSPLSLECTVEGTSNPNLYWYRQAAGRGLQLLFYSVGIGQISSEVPQNLSASRPQDRQFILSSKKLLLSDSGFYLCAGQTNTEAFFGQGTRLTVV.

This clone was counted a single time. This chain joins TRBV7-2 and TRBJ1-5, with a tentative D call TRBD1 (5 bases). CDR1 and CDR2 from the germline V gene are SGHTA and FQGNSA. The CDR3 length is 15 residues. Trimming took off 1 base at V and 7 bases at J, with 14 bases between the two ends. CDR3 nucleotide sequence: TGTGCCAGCAGCTTAGACCCGGGGGATCGGCAGCCCCAGCATTTT. Its translation: CASSLDPGDRQPQHF.

The V gene is TRBV4-1, the J gene TRBJ2-1; no reliable D call. Germline values: CDR1 MGHRA, CDR2 YSYEKL. The CDR3 covers 15 residues. Trimming took off 4 bases at V and 2 bases at J, with 12 bases between the two ends. The DNA for the CDR3 is TGCGCCAGCAGCCGCACCCTAGATGCCTACAATGAGCAGTTCTTC. Encoded protein: CASSRTLDAYNEQFF.

CDR3 DNA sequence: TGCGCCAGCAGCCAAGTAGGACAGGGAATATATGGCTACACCTTC. It yields the protein CASSQVGQGIYGYTF. The V and J genes are TRBV4-1 and TRBJ1-2; TRBD1 aligns across 8 bases. The CDR3 is 15 amino acids. J lost 5 bases, V lost 1 base, and 6 bases had no gene match. Germline CDR1 reads MGHRA; CDR2 reads YSYEKL.